These T cell receptor beta chains were read from a single sample in a study of blood T cell repertoires in COVID-19. Method: immunoSEQ multiplex PCR; TCRdb's copy keeps in-frame clones and lacks some. The table lists about 100,000 clones, roughly 87% of them singletons. Sequenced material: peripheral blood. These receptors originate from a woman aged 60 to 75 with acute or convalescent COVID-19. Both conserved end residues are part of each CDR3. The D gene is left open where the match is weak. Part of the rows lack a size; the others show once, few, many or a class for expanded clones.

NA,TRBV18,TRBJ1-1,NA,TGTGCCAGCTCACCATCGAGTGAGAACACTGAAGCTTTCTTT,CASSPSSENTEAFF
NA,TRBV27,TRBJ2-1,NA,TGTGCCAGCAGTAGGTGGACTCCGCCCCTGTACAATGAGCAGTTCTTC,CASSRWTPPLYNEQFF
TRBD1,TRBV9,TRBJ2-2,NA,TGTGCCAGCAGCCCTGGACAGGTCCTCACCGGGGAGCTGTTTTTT,CASSPGQVLTGELFF
TRBD1,TRBV11-2,TRBJ1-1,NA,TGTGCCAGCAGCTTAGATCTGACAGGGGCTTTCTTT,CASSLDLTGAFF
NA,TRBV5-4,TRBJ1-6,NA,TGTGCCAGCAGCCCCCGGGCAGGGGATGGTTATAATTCACCCCTCCACTTT,CASSPRAGDGYNSPLHF
TRBD1,TRBV29-1,TRBJ2-5,once,TGCAGCGTTCTACTGACAGGGAGAGAGACCCAGTACTTC,CSVLLTGRETQYF
TRBD1,TRBV3-1/TRBV3-2,TRBJ1-2,few,TGTGCCAGCAGCCCGCGGGACAGGGGGAGCGGGAGCTACACCTTC,CASSPRDRGSGSYTF
NA,TRBV27,TRBJ2-1,NA,TGTGCCAGCAGCCTTGCCCCACTAGTCGATGAGCAGTTCTTC,CASSLAPLVDEQFF
TRBD1,TRBV6-1,TRBJ1-1,once,TGTGCCAGCAGTGAGTGGGACAGGAACACTGAAGCTTTCTTT,CASSEWDRNTEAFF
TRBD1,TRBV2,TRBJ2-5,NA,TGTGCCAGCAGTGAACGGACAGGGTTAGTAGAGACCCAGTACTTC,CASSERTGLVETQYF
TRBD2,TRBV19,TRBJ2-1,NA,TGTGCCAGTAGCCCGGTGACTAGCGGGAATTCGCGAGAGCAGTTCTTC,CASSPVTSGNSREQFF
TRBD1,TRBV9,TRBJ2-1,NA,TGTGCCAGCAGCGTAGGGGACAGGGGAAACAATGAGCAGTTCTTC,CASSVGDRGNNEQFF
TRBD1,TRBV18,TRBJ2-1,NA,TGTGCCAGCTCACTGGACAGGGGGAAAGGTGAGCAGTTCTTC,CASSLDRGKGEQFF
NA,TRBV4-1,TRBJ2-1,NA,TGCGCCAGCAGCCTTGACCCGGGAAGGGTGGCCTCCTACAATGAGCAGTTCTTC,CASSLDPGRVASYNEQFF
NA,TRBV24-1,TRBJ2-5,NA,TGTGCCACCAGTGATCGGAGTGGGGAGACCCAGTACTTC,CATSDRSGETQYF
NA,TRBV30,TRBJ1-5,NA,TGTGCCTGGAGTGTACAGGGCGGTCGCAATCAGCCCCAGCATTTT,CAWSVQGGRNQPQHF
NA,TRBV30,TRBJ1-2,NA,TGTGCCCAGGACAGCAACTATGGCTACACCTTC,CAQDSNYGYTF
TRBD2,TRBV5-1,TRBJ2-1,once,TGCGCCAGCAGCAATGGGGCTAGCGGGAGGGATGAGCAGTTCTTC,CASSNGASGRDEQFF
TRBD2,TRBV19,TRBJ2-2,NA,TGTGCCAGTAAGGGGCGGGAGTACACCGGGGAGCTGTTTTTT,CASKGREYTGELFF
TRBD1,TRBV2,TRBJ1-2,once,TGTGCCAGCAATCCGGTGGTGGGGAGGACAGGGAACTTC,CASNPVVGRTGNF
TRBD1,TRBV5-6,TRBJ1-2,once,TGTGCCAGCAGCTTGGAATCGACAGGGGCTAACTATGGCTACACCTTC,CASSLESTGANYGYTF
NA,TRBV11-2,TRBJ2-7,NA,TGTGCCAGCACCCCGACAGAAACCCACTCCTACGAGCAGTACTTC,CASTPTETHSYEQYF
TRBD2,TRBV7-9,TRBJ2-1,few,TGTGCCAGCAGCTTACAGGGCCTAGCGGGAGATGAGCAGTTCTTC,CASSLQGLAGDEQFF
NA,TRBV23-1,TRBJ2-2,NA,TGCGCCAGCAGTCATTGGGCAGGGGCTAACACCGGGGAGCTGTTTTTT,CASSHWAGANTGELFF
NA,TRBV2,TRBJ1-5,NA,TGTGCCAGCAGTGAGGAGACCCTTAGCAATCAGCCCCAGCATTTT,CASSEETLSNQPQHF
TRBD2,TRBV5-1,TRBJ2-5,NA,TGCGCCAGCACCACGGGACTAGCGACCAGAGAGACCCAGTACTTC,CASTTGLATRETQYF
NA,TRBV7-9,TRBJ2-7,NA,TGTGCCAGCAGCCCCTTAGCAGGACTCGGCGAGCAGTACTTC,CASSPLAGLGEQYF
NA,TRBV6-6,TRBJ1-1,NA,TGTGCCAGCAGTTTGGGCCTTGGGAACACTGAAGCTTTCTTT,CASSLGLGNTEAFF
NA,TRBV5-1,TRBJ1-1,once,TGCGCCAGCAGCTTGTCGTCGGGGTCGAACACTGAAGCTTTCTTT,CASSLSSGSNTEAFF
TRBD2,TRBV11-2,TRBJ2-1,few,TGTGCCAGCAGACCTAGCGGGAGGGCCTACAATGAGCAGTTCTTC,CASRPSGRAYNEQFF
TRBD1,TRBV28,TRBJ1-5,NA,TGTGCCAGCAGATCGACAGGGGAACAGCCCCAGCATTTT,CASRSTGEQPQHF
NA,TRBV18,TRBJ1-4,NA,TGTGCCAGCTCACCAGCGACAAGGAATGAAAAACTGTTTTTT,CASSPATRNEKLFF
TRBD1,TRBV28,TRBJ2-4,NA,TGTGCCAGCGGACAGGACATTCAGTACTTC,CASGQDIQYF
NA,TRBV6-6,TRBJ1-1,NA,TGTGCCAGCAGTTACTGGCAGGTAGAAGCTTTCTTT,CASSYWQVEAFF
TRBD1,TRBV27,TRBJ1-6,once,TGTGCCAGCAGTCGGGCGGGACAGGGGAATTCACCCCTCCACTTT,CASSRAGQGNSPLHF
NA,TRBV5-1,TRBJ2-2,once,TGCGCCAGCAGCTTCCCCGGGAGAGATACCGGGGAGCTGTTTTTT,CASSFPGRDTGELFF